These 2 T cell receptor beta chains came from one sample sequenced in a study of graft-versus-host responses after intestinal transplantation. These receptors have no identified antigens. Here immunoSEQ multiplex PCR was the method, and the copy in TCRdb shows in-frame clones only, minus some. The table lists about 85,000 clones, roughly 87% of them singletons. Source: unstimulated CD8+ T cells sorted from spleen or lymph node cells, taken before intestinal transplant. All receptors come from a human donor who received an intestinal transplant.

DNA for the CDR3: TGTGCCAGTAGTCTAACTAGCGGGGGGGCCTACAATGAGCAGTTCTTC. It encodes CASSLTSGGAYNEQFF. The rearrangement joins TRBV19 to TRBJ2-1, with 13 bases identical to TRBD2. The CDR3 runs to 16 residues. The V gene end was trimmed by 5 bases and the J gene end by 2 bases; junction bases not matched to a gene: 3. Germline CDR1 reads LNHDA; CDR2 reads SQIVND (reference sequence).

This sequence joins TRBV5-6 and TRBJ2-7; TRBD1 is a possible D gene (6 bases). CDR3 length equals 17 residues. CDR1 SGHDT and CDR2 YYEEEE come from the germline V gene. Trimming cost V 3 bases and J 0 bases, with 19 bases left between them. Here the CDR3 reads CASSSRGPGHYSYEQYF. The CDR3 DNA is TGTGCCAGCAGCTCAAGGGGACCGGGACATTACTCCTACGAGCAGTACTTC. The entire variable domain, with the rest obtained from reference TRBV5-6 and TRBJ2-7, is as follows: DAGVTQSPTHLIKTRGQQVTLRCSPKSGHDTVSWYQQALGQGPQFIFQYYEEEERQRGNFPDRFSGHQFPNYSSELNVNALLLGDSALYLCASSSRGPGHYSYEQYFGPGTRLTVT.